This T cell receptor beta chain was profiled in a study of cytomegalovirus exposure and HLA in healthy donors. Findings and limits, study-wide: Previously analyzed data showed that most TCR beta V segments were productive at a frequency of about 87% or about 30%. Follow-up analysis seemed to connect common viral pathogens with several of the most significant clusters identified.

Vbeta (60) and Jbeta (13) primers were used in the PCR. Authors' analysis steps: About 10 million of tens of millions of unique TCR beta chains were shared, per a later count. Libraries were prepared by immunoSEQ multiplex PCR; TCRdb keeps only in-frame clonotypes and omits some of them. The DNA gave D and trimming, while V, J and clone size come from that table. The repertoire consists of hundreds of thousands of clones, with roughly 80% occurring once and the leading ten covering about 3.1%. This clone was recorded a few times. The antigen is unknown. Those who donated were healthy bone marrow donors. Germline V CDR1 and CDR2: SGHDT, YYEEEE. The CDR3 has 16 residues. With V trimmed by 4 bases and J by 3 bases, 10 bases remained unmatched.

The TCR originated in a man aged 30 to 39 in good health and CMV-seronegative. The specimen sequenced was PBMCs. The V gene is TRBV5-6, the J gene TRBJ1-2, with 9 bases that match TRBD1. The CDR3: CASSTPYYRGHYGYTF. CDR3 in DNA: TGTGCCAGCAGCACACCGTATTACAGGGGGCACTATGGCTACACCTTC. Looking up the rest from reference TRBV5-6 and TRBJ1-2 gives the full variable domain: DAGVTQSPTHLIKTRGQQVTLRCSPKSGHDTVSWYQQALGQGPQFIFQYYEEEERQRGNFPDRFSGHQFPNYSSELNVNALLLGDSALYLCASSTPYYRGHYGYTFGSGTRLTVV.